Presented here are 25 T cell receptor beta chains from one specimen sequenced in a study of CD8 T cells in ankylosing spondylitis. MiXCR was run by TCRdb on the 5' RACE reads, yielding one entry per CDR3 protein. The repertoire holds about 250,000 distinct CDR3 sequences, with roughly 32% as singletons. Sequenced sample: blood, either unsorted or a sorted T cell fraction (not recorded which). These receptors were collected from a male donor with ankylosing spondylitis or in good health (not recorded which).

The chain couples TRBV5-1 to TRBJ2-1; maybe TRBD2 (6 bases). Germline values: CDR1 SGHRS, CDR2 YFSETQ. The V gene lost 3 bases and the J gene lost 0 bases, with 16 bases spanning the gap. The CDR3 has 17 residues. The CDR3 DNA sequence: TGCGCCAGCAGCTGGAGGGCGGGCCTGAGCTCCTACAATGAGCAGTTCTTC. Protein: CASSWRAGLSSYNEQFF.

The CDR3 here is CASSIYGAYGYTF. In DNA, the CDR3 is TGTGCCAGCAGTATTTACGGGGCCTATGGCTACACCTTC. The chain has TRBV4-2 and TRBJ1-2, with a weak D call TRBD1 (5 bases). Looked up from germline, CDR1 is LGHNA and CDR2 is YNFKEQ. The CDR3 is made up of 13 amino acids. V gave up 6 bases and J gave up 4 bases, with 12 bases separating them.

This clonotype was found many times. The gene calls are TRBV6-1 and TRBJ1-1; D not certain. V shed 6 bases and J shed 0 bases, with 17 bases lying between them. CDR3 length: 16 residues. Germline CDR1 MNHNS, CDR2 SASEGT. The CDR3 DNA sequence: TGTGCCAGCAGCCACGCGGCGGTGACCATGAACACTGAAGCTTTCTTT. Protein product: CASSHAAVTMNTEAFF.

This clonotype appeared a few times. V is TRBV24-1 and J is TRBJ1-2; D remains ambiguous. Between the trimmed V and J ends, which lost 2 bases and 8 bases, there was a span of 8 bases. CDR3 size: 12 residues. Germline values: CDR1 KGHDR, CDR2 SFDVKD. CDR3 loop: CATSDWEGGYTF. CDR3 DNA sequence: TGTGCCACCAGTGATTGGGAGGGAGGCTACACCTTC.

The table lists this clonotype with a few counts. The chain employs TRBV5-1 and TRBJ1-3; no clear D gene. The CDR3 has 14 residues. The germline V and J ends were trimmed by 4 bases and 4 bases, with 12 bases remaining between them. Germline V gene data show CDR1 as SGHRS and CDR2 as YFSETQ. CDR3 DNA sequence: TGCGCCAGCAGCCTAGGGAGTTTCGGAAACACCATATATTTT. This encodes CASSLGSFGNTIYF.

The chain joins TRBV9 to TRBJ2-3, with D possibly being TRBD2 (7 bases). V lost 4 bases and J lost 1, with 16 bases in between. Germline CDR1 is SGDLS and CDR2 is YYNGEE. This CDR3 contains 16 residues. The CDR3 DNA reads TGTGCCAGCAGCTCAGGCGGGGGCGTTGGCACAGATACGCAGTATTTT. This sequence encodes CASSSGGGVGTDTQYF.

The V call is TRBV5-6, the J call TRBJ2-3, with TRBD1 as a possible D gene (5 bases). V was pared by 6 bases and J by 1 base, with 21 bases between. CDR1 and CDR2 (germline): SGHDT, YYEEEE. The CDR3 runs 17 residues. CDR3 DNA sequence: TGTGCCAGCATCAAATCAAGCAGGGCCGGCGGCACAGATACGCAGTATTTT. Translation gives CASIKSSRAGGTDTQYF.

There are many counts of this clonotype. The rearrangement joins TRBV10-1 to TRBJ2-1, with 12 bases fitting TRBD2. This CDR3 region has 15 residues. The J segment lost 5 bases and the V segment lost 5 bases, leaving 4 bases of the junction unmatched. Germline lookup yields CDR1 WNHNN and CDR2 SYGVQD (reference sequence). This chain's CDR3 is CASSPGLAGNNEQFF. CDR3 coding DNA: TGCGCCAGCAGTCCAGGACTAGCGGGGAACAATGAGCAGTTCTTC.

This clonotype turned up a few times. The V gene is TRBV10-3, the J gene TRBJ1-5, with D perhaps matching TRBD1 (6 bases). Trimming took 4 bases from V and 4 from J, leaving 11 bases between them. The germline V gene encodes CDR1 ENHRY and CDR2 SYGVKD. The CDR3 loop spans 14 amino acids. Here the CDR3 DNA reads TGTGCCATCAGTGGGGAGACAGGTAATCAGCCCCAGCATTTT. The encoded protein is CAISGETGNQPQHF.

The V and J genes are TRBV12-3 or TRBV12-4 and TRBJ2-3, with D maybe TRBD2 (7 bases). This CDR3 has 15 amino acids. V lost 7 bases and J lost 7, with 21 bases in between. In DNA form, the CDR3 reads TGTGCCAGCACTAGAAGGGGGGGGGTCGGGAATACGCAGTATTTT. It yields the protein CASTRRGGVGNTQYF.

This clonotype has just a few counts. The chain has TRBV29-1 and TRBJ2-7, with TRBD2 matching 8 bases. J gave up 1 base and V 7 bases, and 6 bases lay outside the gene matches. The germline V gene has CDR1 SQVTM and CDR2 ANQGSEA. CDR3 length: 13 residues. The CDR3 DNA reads TGCAGCGGATATAGCGGGGCTTCCTACGAGCAGTACTTC. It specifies CSGYSGASYEQYF.

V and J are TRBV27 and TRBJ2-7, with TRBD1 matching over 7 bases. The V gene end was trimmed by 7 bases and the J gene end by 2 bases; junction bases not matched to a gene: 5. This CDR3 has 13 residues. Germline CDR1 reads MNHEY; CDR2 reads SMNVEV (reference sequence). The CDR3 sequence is CASKVTGTYEQYF. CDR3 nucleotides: TGTGCCAGCAAAGTGACAGGGACCTACGAGCAGTACTTC.

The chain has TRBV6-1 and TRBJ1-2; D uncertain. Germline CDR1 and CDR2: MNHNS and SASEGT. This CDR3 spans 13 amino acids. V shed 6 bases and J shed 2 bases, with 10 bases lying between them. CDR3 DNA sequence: TGTGCCAGCAGCAAGGACGGAAACTATGGCTACACCTTC. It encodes CASSKDGNYGYTF.

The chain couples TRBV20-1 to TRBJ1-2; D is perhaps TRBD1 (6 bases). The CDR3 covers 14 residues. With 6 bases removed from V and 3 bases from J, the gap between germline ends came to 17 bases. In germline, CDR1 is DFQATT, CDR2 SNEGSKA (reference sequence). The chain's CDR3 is CSADTGSDDYGYTF. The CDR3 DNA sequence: TGCAGTGCAGATACAGGGAGCGACGACTATGGCTACACCTTC.

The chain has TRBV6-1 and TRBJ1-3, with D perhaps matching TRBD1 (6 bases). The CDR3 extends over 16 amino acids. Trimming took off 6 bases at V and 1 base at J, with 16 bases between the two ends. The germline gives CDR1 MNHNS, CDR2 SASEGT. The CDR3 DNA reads TGTGCCAGCAGGAGGGGGATATCGGGATCTGGAAACACCATATATTTT. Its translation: CASRRGISGSGNTIYF.

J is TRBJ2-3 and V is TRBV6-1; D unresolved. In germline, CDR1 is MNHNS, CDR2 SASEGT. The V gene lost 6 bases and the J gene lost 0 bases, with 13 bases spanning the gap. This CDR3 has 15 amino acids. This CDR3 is CASRNAGISTDTQYF. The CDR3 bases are TGTGCCAGCAGGAACGCCGGTATCAGCACAGATACGCAGTATTTT.

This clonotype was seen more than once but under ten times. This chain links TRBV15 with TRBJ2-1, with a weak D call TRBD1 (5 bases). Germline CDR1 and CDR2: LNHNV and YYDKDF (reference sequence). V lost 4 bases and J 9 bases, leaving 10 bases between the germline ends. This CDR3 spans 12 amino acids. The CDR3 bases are TGTGCCACCAGCACCAGCCAGGGTGAGCAGTTCTTC. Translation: CATSTSQGEQFF. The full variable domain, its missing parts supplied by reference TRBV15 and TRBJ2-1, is DAMVIQNPRYQVTQFGKPVTLSCSQTLNHNVMYWYQQKSSQAPKLLFHYYDKDFNNEADTPDNFQSRRPNTSFCFLDIRSPGLGDTAMYLCATSTSQGEQFFGPGTRLTVL.

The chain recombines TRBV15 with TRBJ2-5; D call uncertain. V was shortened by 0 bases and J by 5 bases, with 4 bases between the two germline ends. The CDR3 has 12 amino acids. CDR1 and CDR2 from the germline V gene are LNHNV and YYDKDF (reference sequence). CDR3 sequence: CATSRDTETQYF. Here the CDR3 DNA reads TGTGCCACCAGCAGAGATACCGAGACCCAGTACTTC. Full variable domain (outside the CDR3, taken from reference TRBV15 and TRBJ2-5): DAMVIQNPRYQVTQFGKPVTLSCSQTLNHNVMYWYQQKSSQAPKLLFHYYDKDFNNEADTPDNFQSRRPNTSFCFLDIRSPGLGDTAMYLCATSRDTETQYFGPGTRLLVL.

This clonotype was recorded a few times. The CDR3 is CASSLADREAHYGYTF. Written as DNA, the CDR3 is TGTGCCAGCAGCTTAGCGGACAGGGAGGCCCACTATGGCTACACCTTC. The genes are TRBV7-9 and TRBJ1-2, with TRBD1 matching over 8 bases. Germline CDR1 SEHNR, CDR2 FQNEAQ (reference sequence). Trimming took 0 bases from V and 3 from J; bases not matched to a gene: 6. This CDR3 comprises 16 residues.

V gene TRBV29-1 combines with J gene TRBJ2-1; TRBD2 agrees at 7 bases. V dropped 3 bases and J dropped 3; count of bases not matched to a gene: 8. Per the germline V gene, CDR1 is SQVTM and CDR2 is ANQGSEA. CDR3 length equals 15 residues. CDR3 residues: CSVEGGQENYNEQFF. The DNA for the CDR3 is TGCAGCGTTGAGGGAGGGCAGGAGAACTACAATGAGCAGTTCTTC.

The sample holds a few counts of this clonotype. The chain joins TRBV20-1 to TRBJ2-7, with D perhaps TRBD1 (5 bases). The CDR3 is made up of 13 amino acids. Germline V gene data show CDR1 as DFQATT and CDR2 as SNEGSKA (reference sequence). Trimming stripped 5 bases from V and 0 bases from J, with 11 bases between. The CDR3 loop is CSASRVNSYEQYF. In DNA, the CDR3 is TGCAGTGCTTCCAGGGTGAACTCCTACGAGCAGTACTTC.

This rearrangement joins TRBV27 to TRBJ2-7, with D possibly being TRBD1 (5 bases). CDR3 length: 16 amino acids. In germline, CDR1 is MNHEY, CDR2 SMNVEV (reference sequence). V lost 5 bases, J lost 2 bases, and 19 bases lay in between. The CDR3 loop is CASSLPPQDLTYEQYF. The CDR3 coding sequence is TGTGCCAGCAGTCTCCCCCCACAGGACCTTACCTACGAGCAGTACTTC.

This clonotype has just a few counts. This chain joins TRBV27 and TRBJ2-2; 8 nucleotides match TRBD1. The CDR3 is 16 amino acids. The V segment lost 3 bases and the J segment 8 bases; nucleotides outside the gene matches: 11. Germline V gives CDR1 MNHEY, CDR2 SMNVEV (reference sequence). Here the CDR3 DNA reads TGTGCCAGCAGTTTTACCGGGACAGGCCAGACAGGGGAGCTGTTTTTT. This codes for CASSFTGTGQTGELFF.

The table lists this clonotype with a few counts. CDR3 DNA: TGTGCCATCACCAAGGGGGGTAGTACAGATACGCAGTATTTT. Its translation: CAITKGGSTDTQYF. This chain joins TRBV10-3 and TRBJ2-3; either TRBD1 or TRBD2 may supply D (6 bases each). This CDR3 has 14 amino acids. Germline values: CDR1 ENHRY, CDR2 SYGVKD. The germline V and J ends were trimmed by 7 bases and 3 bases, with 14 bases remaining between them.

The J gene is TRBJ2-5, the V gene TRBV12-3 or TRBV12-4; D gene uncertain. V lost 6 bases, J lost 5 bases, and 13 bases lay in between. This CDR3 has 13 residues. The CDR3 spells CASRPGLDETQYF. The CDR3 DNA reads TGTGCCAGCAGGCCCGGTCTTGACGAGACCCAGTACTTC.